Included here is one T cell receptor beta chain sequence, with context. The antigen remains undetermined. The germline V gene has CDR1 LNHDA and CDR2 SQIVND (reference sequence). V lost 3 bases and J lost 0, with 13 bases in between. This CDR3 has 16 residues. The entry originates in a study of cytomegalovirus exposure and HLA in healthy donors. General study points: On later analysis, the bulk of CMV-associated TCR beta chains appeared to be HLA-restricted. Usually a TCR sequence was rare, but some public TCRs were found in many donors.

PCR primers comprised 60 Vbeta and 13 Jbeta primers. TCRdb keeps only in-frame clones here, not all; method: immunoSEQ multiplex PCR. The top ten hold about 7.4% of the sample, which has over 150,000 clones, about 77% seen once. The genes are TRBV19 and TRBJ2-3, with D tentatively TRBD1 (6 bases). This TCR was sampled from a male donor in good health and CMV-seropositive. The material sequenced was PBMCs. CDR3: CASSMGADTSTDTQYF. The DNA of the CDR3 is TGTGCCAGTAGTATGGGGGCGGATACTAGCACAGATACGCAGTATTTT.